Shown below are 3 T cell receptor beta chains from a single sample sequenced in a study of cytomegalovirus exposure and HLA in healthy donors. Vbeta (60) and Jbeta (13) primers were used in the PCR. TCRdb's copy holds only in-frame clones and misses some; the assay was immunoSEQ multiplex PCR. The profile shows approximately 54,000 clones, roughly 84% of them singletons. The sequencing sample was made of PBMCs. The source of these receptors is a woman younger than 35 in good health and CMV-seronegative.

V gene TRBV9 combines with J gene TRBJ2-3, with 10 bases fitting TRBD2. The V gene end was trimmed by 0 bases and the J gene end by 3 bases; junction bases not matched to a gene: 4. Germline CDR1 is SGDLS and CDR2 is YYNGEE. The length of the CDR3 is 16 residues. Written as DNA, the CDR3 is TGTGCCAGCAGCGTAGTGGCTAGCGGGAGAACAGATACGCAGTATTTT. Its translation: CASSVVASGRTDTQYF.

This clone was counted a single time. This chain connects TRBV7-8 to TRBJ1-1; 7 bases align to TRBD1. The CDR3 contains 15 residues. With V trimmed by 2 bases and J by 1 base, 4 bases remained unmatched. Germline V gives CDR1 SGHVS, CDR2 FQNEAQ. The DNA for the CDR3 is TGTGCCAGCAGCTTAAACCGGGACAGGAACACTGAAGCTTTCTTT. Translating gives CASSLNRDRNTEAFF.

This chain uses TRBV28 with TRBJ1-6, with 10 bases matching TRBD1. With V trimmed by 3 bases and J by 5 bases, 4 bases remained unmatched. CDR3 length: 16 residues. Germline CDR1 reads MDHEN; CDR2 reads SYDVKM. The chain's CDR3 is CASSFTGQGNNSPLHF. The DNA for the CDR3 is TGTGCCAGCAGTTTCACGGGACAGGGGAATAATTCACCCCTCCACTTT.